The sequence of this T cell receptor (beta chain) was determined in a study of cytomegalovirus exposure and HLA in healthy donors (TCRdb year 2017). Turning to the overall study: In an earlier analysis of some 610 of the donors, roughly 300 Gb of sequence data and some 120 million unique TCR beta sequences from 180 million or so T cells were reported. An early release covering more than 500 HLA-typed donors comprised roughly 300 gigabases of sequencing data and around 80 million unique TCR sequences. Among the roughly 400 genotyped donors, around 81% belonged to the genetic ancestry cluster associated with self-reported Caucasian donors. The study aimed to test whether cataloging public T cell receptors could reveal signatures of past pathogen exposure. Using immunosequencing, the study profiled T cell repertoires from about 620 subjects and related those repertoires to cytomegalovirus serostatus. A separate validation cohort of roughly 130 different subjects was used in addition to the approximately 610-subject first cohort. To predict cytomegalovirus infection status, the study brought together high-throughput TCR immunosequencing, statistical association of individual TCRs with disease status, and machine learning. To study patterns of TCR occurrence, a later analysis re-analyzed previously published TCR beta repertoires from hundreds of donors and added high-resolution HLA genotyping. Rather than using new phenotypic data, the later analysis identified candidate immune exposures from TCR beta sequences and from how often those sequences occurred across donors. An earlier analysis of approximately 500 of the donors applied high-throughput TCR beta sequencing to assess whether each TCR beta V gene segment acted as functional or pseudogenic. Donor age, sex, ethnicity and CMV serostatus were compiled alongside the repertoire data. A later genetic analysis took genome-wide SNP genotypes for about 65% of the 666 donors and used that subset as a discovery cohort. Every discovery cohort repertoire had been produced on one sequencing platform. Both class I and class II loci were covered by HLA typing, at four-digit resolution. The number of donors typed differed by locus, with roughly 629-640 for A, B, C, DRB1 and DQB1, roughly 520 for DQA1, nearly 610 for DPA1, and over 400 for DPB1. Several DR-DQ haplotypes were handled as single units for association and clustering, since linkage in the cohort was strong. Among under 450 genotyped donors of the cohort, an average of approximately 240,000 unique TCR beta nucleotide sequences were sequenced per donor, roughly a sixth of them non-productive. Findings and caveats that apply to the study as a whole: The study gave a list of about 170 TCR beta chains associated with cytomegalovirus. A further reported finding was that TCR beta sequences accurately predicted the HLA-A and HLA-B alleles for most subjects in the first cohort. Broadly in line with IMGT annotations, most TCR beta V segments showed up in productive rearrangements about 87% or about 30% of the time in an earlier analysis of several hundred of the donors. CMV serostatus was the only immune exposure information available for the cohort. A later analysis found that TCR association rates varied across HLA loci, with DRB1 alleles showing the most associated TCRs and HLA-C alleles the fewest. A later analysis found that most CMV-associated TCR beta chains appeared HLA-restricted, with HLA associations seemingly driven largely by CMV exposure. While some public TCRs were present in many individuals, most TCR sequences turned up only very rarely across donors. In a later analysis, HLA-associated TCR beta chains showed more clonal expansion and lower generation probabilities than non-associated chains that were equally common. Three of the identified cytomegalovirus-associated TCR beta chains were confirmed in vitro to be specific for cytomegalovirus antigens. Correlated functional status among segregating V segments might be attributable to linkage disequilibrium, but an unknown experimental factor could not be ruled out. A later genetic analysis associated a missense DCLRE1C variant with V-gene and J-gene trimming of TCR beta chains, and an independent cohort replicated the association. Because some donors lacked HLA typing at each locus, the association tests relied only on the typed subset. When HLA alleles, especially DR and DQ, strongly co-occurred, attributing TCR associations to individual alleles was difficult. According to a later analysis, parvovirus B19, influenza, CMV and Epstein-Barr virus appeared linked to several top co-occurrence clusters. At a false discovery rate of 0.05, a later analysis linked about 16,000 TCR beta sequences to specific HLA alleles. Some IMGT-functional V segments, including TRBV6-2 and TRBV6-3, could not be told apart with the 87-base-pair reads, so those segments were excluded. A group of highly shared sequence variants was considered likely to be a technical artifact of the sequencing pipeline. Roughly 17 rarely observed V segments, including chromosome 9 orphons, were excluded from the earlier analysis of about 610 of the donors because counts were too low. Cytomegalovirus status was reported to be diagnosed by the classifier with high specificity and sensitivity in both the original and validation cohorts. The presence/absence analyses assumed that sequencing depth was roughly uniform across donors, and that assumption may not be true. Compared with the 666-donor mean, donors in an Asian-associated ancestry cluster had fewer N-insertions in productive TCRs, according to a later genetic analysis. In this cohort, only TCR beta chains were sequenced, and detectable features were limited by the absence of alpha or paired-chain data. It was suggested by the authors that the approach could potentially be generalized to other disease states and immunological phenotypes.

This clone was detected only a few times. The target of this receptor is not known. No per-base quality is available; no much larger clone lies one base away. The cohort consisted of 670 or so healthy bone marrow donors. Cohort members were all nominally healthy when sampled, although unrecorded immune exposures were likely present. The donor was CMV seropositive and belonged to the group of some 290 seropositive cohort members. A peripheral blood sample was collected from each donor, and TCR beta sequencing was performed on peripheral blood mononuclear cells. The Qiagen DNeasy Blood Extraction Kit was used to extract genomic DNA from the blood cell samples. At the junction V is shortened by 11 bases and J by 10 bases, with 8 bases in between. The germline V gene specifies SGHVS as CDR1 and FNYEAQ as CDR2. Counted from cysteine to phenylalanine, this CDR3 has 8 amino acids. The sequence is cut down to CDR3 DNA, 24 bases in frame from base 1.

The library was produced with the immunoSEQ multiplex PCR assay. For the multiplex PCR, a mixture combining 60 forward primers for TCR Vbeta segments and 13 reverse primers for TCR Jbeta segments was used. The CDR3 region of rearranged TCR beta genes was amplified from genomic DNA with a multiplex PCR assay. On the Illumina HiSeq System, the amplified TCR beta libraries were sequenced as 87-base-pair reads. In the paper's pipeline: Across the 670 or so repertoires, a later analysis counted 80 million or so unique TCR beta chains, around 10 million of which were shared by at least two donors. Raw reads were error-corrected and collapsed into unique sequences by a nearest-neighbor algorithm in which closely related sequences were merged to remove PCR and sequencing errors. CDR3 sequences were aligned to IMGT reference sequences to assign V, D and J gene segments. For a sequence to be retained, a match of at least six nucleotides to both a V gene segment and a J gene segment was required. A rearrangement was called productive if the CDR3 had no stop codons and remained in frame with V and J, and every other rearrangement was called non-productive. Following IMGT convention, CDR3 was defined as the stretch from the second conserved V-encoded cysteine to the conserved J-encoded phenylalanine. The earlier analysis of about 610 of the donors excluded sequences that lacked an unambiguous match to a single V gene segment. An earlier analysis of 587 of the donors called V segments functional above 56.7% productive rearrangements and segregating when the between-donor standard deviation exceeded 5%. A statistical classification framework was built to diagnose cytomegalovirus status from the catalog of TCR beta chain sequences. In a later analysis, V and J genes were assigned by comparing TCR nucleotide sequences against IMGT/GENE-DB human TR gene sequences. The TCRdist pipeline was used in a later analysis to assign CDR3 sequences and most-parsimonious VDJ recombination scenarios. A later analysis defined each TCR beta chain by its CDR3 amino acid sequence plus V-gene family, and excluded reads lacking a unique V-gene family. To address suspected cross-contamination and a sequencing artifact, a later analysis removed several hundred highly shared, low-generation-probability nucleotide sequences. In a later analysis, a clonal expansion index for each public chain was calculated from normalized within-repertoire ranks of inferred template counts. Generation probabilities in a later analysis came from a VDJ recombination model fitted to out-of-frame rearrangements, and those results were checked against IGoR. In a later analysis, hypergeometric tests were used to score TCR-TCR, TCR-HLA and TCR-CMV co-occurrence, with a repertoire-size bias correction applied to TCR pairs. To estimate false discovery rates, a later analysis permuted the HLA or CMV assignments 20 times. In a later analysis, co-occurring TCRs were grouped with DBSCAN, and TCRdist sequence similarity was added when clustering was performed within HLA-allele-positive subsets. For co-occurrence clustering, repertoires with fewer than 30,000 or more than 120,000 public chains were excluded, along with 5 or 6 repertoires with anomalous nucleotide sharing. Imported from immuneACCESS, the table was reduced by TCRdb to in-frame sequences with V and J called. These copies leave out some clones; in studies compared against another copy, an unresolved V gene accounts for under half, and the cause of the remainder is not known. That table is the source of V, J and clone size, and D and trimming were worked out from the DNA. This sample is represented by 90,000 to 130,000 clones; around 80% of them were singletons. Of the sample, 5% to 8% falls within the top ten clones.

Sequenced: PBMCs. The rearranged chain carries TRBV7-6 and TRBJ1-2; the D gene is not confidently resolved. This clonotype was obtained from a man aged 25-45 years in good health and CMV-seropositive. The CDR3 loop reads CAYLSYTF. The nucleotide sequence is TGTGCCTATCTCTCCTACACCTTC.